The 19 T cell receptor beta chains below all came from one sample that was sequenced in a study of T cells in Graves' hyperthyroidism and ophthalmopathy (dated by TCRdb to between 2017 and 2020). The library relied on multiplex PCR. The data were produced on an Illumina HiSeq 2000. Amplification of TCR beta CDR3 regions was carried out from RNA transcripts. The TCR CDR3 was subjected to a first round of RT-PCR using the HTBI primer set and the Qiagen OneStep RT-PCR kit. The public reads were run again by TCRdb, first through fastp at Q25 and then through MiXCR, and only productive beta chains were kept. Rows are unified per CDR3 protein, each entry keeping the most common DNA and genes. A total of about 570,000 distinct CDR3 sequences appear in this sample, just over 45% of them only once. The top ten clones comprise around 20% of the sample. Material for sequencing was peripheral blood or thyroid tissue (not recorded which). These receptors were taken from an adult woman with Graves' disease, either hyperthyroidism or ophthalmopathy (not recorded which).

CDR3 in DNA: TGTGCCACCAGCATGTTCGGGGGGGCTTCTGAAGCTTTCTTT. Residues: CATSMFGGASEAFF. The chain combines TRBV15 with TRBJ1-1; possibly TRBD1 for D (6 bases). Trimming cost V 4 bases and J 6 bases, with 15 bases left between them. Germline V lookup: CDR1 LNHNV, CDR2 YYDKDF (reference sequence). This CDR3 is 14 amino acids long.

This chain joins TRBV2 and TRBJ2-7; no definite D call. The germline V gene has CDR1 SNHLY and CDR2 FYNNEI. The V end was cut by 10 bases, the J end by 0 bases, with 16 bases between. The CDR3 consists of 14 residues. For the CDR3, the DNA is TGTGCCAATAGCTTAATGCAGAGCTCCTACGAGCAGTACTTC. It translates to CANSLMQSSYEQYF.

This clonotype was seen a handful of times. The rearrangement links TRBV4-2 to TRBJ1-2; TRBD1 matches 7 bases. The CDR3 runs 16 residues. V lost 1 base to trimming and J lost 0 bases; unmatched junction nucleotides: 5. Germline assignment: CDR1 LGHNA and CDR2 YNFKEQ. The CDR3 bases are TGTGCCAGCAGCCAAGGGACAGGACTAGCTAACTATGGCTACACCTTC. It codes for CASSQGTGLANYGYTF.

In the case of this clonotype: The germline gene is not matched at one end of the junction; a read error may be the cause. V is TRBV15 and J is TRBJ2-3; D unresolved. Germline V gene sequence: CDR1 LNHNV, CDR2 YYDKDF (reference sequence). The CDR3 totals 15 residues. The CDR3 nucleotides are TGTGCCACCATCAGAGATTCGGCTAGCACAGATACGCAGTATTTT. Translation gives CATIRDSASTDTQYF.

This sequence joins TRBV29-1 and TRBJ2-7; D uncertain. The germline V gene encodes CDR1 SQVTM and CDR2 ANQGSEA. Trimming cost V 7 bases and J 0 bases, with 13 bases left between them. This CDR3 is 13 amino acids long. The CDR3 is CSAGMAGSYEQYF. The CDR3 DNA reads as TGCAGCGCCGGAATGGCAGGCTCCTACGAGCAGTACTTC.

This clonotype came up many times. The CDR3 sequence: CASSIEVRGSDEQYF. The DNA of the CDR3 is TGTGCCAGTAGTATAGAGGTCCGGGGTTCCGACGAGCAGTACTTC. V usage is TRBV19 and J usage is TRBJ2-7; TRBD2 might be the D (5 bases). Looked up from germline, CDR1 is LNHDA and CDR2 is SQIVND (reference sequence). Trimming removed 0 bases from V and 5 bases from J, with 14 bases in between. This CDR3 comprises 15 residues.

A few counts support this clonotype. The CDR3 DNA reads as TGTGCCAGCAGTGTTTCGACCTCTGGGGCCAACGTCCTGACTTTC. Its translation: CASSVSTSGANVLTF. The V gene is TRBV2, the J gene TRBJ2-6; D uncertain. The CDR3 runs to 15 residues. The V gene's germline CDR1 is SNHLY and CDR2 FYNNEI. Trimming removed 4 bases from V and 0 bases from J, with 7 bases in between.

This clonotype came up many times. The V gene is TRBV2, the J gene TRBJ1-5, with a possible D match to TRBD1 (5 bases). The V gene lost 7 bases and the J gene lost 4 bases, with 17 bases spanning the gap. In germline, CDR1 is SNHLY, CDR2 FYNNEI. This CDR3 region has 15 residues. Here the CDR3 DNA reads TGTGCCAGCACCTTAACGCCAGGGCTTAATCAGCCCCAGCATTTT. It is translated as CASTLTPGLNQPQHF. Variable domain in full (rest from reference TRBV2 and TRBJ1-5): EPEVTQTPSHQVTQMGQEVILRCVPISNHLYFYWYRQILGQKVEFLVSFYNNEISEKSEIFDDQFSVERPDGSNFTLKIRSTKLEDSAMYFCASTLTPGLNQPQHFGDGTRLSIL.

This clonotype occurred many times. In DNA form, the CDR3 reads TGTGCCAGCAGTTTAGTGGACAGATACGAGCAGTACTTC. Translation: CASSLVDRYEQYF. The chain combines TRBV12-3 or TRBV12-4 with TRBJ2-7, with a possible D match to TRBD1 (6 bases). Trimming removed 1 base at V and 4 bases at J, with 8 bases between. CDR3 length equals 13 residues.

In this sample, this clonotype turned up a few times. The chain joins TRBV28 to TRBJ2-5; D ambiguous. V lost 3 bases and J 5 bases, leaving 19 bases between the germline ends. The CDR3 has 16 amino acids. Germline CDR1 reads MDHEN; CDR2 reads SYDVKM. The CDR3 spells CASSLDLGWGRETQYF. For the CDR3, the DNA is TGTGCCAGCAGTTTGGATCTGGGATGGGGAAGGGAGACCCAGTACTTC.

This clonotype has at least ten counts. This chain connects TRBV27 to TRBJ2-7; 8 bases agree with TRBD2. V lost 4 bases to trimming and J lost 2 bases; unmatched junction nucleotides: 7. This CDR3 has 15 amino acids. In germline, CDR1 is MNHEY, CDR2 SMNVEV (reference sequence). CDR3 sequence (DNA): TGTGCCAGCAGTTCTACTAGCGGACGCCCCTACGAGCAGTACTTC. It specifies CASSSTSGRPYEQYF.

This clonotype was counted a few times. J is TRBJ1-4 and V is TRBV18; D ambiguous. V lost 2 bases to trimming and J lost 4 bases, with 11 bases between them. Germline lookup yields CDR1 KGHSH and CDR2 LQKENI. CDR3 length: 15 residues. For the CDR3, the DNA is TGTGCCAGCTCACCATCTTACTCTAATAATGAAAAACTGTTTTTT. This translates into CASSPSYSNNEKLFF.

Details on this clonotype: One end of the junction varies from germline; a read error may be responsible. The CDR3 here is CASSPDSHF. DNA for the CDR3: TGTGCCAGCAGTCCTGACAGCCACTTC. The chain employs TRBV7-9 and TRBJ1-2; TRBD1 is a possible D gene (5 bases). The CDR3 runs 9 residues. In germline, CDR1 is SEHNR, CDR2 FQNEAQ (reference sequence).

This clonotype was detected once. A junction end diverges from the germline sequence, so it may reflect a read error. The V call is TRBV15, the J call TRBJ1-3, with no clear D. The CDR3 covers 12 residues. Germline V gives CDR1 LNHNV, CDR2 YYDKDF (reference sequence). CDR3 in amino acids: CATNRGRDTIYF. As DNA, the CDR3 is TGTGCCACCAACAGAGGTCGGGACACCATATATTTT.

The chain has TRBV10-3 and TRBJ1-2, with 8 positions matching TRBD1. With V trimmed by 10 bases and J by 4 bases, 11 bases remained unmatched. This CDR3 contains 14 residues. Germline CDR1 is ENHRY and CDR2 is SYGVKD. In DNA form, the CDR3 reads TGTGCCACCCGGACAGGGACCTTGGGCTATGGCTACACCTTC. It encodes CATRTGTLGYGYTF.

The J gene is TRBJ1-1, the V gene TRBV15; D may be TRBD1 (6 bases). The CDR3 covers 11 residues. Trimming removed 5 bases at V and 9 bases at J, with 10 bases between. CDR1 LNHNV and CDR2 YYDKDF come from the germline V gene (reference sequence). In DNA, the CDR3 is TGTGCCACCAGCCCGACAGGCAAAGCTTTCTTT. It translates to CATSPTGKAFF.

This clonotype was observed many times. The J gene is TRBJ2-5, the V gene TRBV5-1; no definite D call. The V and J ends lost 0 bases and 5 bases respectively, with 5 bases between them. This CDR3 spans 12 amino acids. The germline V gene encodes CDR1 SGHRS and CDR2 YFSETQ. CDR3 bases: TGCGCCAGCAGCTTGGAGGTGGAGACCCAGTACTTC. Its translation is CASSLEVETQYF.

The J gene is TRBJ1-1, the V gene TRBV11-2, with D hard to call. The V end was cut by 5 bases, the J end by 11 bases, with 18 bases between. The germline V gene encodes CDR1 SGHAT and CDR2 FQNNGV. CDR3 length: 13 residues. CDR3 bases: TGTGCCAGCAGCGGCTTGGTGGGCGCCGGGGCTTTCTTT. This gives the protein CASSGLVGAGAFF.

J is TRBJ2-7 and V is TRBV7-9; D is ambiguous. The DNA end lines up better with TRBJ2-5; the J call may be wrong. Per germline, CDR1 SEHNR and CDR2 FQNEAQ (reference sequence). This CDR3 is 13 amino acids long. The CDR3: CASSFARLETQYF. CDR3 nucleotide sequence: TGTGCCAGCAGCTTTGCGAGGTTAGAGACCCAGTACTTC.